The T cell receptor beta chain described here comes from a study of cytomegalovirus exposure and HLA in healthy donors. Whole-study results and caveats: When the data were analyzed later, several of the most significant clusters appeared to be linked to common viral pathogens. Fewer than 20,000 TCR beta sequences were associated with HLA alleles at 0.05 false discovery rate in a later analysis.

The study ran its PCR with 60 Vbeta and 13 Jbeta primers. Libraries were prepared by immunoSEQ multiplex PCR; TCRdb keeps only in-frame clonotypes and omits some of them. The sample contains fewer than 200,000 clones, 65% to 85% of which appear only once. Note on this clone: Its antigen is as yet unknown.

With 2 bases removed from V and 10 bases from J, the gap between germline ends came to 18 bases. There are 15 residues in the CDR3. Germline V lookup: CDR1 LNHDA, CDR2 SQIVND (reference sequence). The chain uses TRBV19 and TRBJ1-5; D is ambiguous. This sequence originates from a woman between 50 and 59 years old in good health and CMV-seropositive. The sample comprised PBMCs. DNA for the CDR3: TGTGCCAGTAGTATAAAGGTGGTGGAGGTAGGCCCCCAGCATTTT. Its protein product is CASSIKVVEVGPQHF.